This T cell receptor beta chain was sequenced for a study of identical twins. General observations from the study: Invariant populations such as MAIT and iNKT cells could partly muddle zero-insertion analyses.

Looked up from germline, CDR1 is GTSNPN and CDR2 is SVGIG (reference sequence). V dropped 4 bases and J dropped 2 bases, with 13 bases sitting between them. This CDR3 has 14 residues. MiXCR, applied by TCRdb to the 5' RACE reads, yields one record per CDR3 protein. Of hundreds of thousands of distinct CDR3 sequences in the sample, over 8.5% were seen once. This clonotype was seen a handful of times. Antigen unknown. The sample also formed part of further work on yellow fever vaccine responses in identical twins.

This TCR was sampled from a woman under 30 in good health. The rearrangement links TRBV30 to TRBJ2-3, with a tentative D call TRBD2 (6 bases). Sequenced sample: PBMCs. Written as DNA, the CDR3 is TGTGCCTGGACCCTTAGCGGTTACACAGATACGCAGTATTTT. Translation: CAWTLSGYTDTQYF.